What follows are 5 T cell receptor beta chains derived from one specimen sequenced in a study of cytomegalovirus exposure and HLA in healthy donors. Generated by immunoSEQ multiplex PCR, the TCRdb table keeps only in-frame clones and is missing some. The data show approximately 58,000 clones, with 85% to 95% seen just once and less than 7% held by the top ten. Sequenced sample: PBMCs. These receptors originate from a woman aged 18-29 years in good health and CMV-seropositive.

V and J are TRBV2 and TRBJ1-5; perhaps TRBD1 as D (5 bases). Trimming took 6 bases from V and 2 from J, leaving 8 bases between them. The CDR3 totals 13 residues. The germline CDR1 and CDR2 sequences are SNHLY and FYNNEI. The CDR3, as DNA: TGTGCCAGCAGGGCGACAGGCAATCAGCCCCAGCATTTT. The encoded protein is CASRATGNQPQHF.

This sequence joins TRBV18 and TRBJ2-1; D might be TRBD2 (6 bases). From germline, CDR1 is KGHSH and CDR2 LQKENI. CDR3 size: 14 residues. Trimming cost V 3 bases and J 11 bases, with 17 bases left between them. CDR3 nucleotides: TGTGCCAGCTCACCTCCTTCCCGGGACTCAAAGCAGTTCTTC. Its protein product is CASSPPSRDSKQFF.

This chain links TRBV6-6 with TRBJ1-3; weak D call: TRBD1 (5 bases). Trimming left V 7 bases short and J 0 bases short, with 13 bases between. The CDR3 is 15 residues long. The germline V gene encodes CDR1 MNHNY and CDR2 SVGAGI (reference sequence). This CDR3 reads CASTSTVPSGNTIYF. The CDR3 DNA is TGTGCCAGCACTTCGACAGTACCCTCTGGAAACACCATATATTTT.

V is TRBV4-2 and J is TRBJ2-5; weak D call: TRBD1 (5 bases). From germline, CDR1 is LGHNA and CDR2 YNFKEQ. This CDR3 has 15 amino acids. The V gene lost 5 bases and the J gene lost 4 bases, with 17 bases spanning the gap. CDR3 residues: CASSVAMGRGETQYF. CDR3 coding DNA: TGTGCCAGCAGCGTCGCGATGGGTAGGGGAGAGACCCAGTACTTC.

The rearrangement joins TRBV28 to TRBJ2-1; 10 nucleotides line up with TRBD1. This CDR3 has 15 amino acids. V lost 9 bases and J lost 6; bases outside the gene matches: 11. Germline CDR1 is MDHEN and CDR2 is SYDVKM. CDR3 protein: CASGGGQGWINEQFF. The CDR3 DNA sequence: TGTGCCAGTGGGGGGGGACAGGGGTGGATCAATGAGCAGTTCTTC.